A selection of T cell receptor beta chains follows, all from one sample in a study of CD8 T cells in Susac syndrome. A single record per CDR3 protein comes from TCRdb applying MiXCR to the immunoSEQ multiplex PCR reads. Among 330,000 or so distinct CDR3 sequences listed, 65% to 90% were seen once. The sequenced sample consisted of CD8+ T cells from PBMCs. Receptors were obtained from a human donor with multiple sclerosis. The CDR3 runs from the conserved cysteine through the conserved F or W. A D gene is named only where the DNA matches it firmly. Clone size appears in some rows only: once, few, many, or a class for an expanded clone.

abundance,j_gene,d_gene,v_gene,CDR3aa,CDR3nt
.,TRBJ2-7,.,TRBV6-2/TRBV6-3,CASSQPNLASGVAPYEQYF,TGTGCCAGCAGTCAACCCAATCTAGCGTCGGGAGTTGCCCCCTACGAGCAGTACTTC
few,TRBJ2-1,TRBD2,TRBV6-1,CASGTSGHNEQFF,TGTGCCAGCGGGACTAGCGGACACAATGAGCAGTTCTTC
.,TRBJ2-3,.,TRBV4-3,CASSLGEGGSVDTQYF,TGCGCCAGCAGCCTCGGAGAGGGAGGTAGCGTAGATACGCAGTATTTT
.,TRBJ1-2,.,TRBV27,CASSPSSVVGGYTF,TGTGCCAGCAGCCCCTCTTCCGTGGTAGGTGGCTACACCTTC
.,TRBJ2-5,TRBD1,TRBV12-5,CASGLSRTGAETQYF,TGTGCTAGTGGTTTGTCAAGGACAGGGGCAGAGACCCAGTACTTC
.,TRBJ1-5,.,TRBV4-1,CASSHRDVDQPQHF,TGCGCCAGCTCCCACCGGGACGTTGATCAGCCCCAGCATTTT
.,TRBJ2-3,TRBD2,TRBV9,CASSVDRAGGLILKPDTQYF,TGTGCCAGCAGCGTAGATAGAGCGGGAGGGCTTATCCTAAAACCAGATACGCAGTATTTT
.,TRBJ1-4,.,TRBV7-9,CSSSLEGRPLFF,TGTTCCAGCAGCTTAGAGGGCAGACCACTGTTTTTT
.,TRBJ2-2,.,TRBV19,CASIEGPNTGELFF,TGTGCCAGTATCGAAGGGCCGAACACCGGGGAGCTGTTTTTT
.,TRBJ2-7,.,TRBV4-3,CASSPGTLEYEQYF,TGCGCCAGCAGCCCAGGGACTCTAGAATACGAGCAGTACTTC
.,TRBJ2-3,TRBD1,TRBV28,CASSATGGGTDTQYF,TGTGCCAGCAGTGCGACAGGGGGCGGCACAGATACGCAGTATTTT
.,TRBJ1-5,TRBD1,TRBV28,CASSTGQGIPGAGQPQHF,TGTGCCAGCAGTACGGGACAGGGAATCCCGGGTGCCGGTCAGCCCCAGCATTTT
.,TRBJ2-3,.,TRBV24-1,CATSDLRPEATDTQYF,TGTGCCACCAGTGATTTAAGACCCGAGGCCACAGATACGCAGTATTTT
.,TRBJ2-7,TRBD2,TRBV28,CASSSRLALEQYF,TGTGCCAGCAGTTCCCGACTAGCGCTCGAGCAGTACTTC
.,TRBJ1-3,.,TRBV27,CASSRLGVQGPGNTIYF,TGTGCCAGCAGTCGCCTTGGGGTTCAGGGACCTGGAAACACCATATATTTT
once,TRBJ2-5,TRBD2,TRBV27,CASSPPYSGRFRETQYF,TGTGCCAGCAGTCCCCCCTATAGCGGGAGGTTCAGAGAGACCCAGTACTTC
.,TRBJ2-1,.,TRBV29-1,CSVGAGEQSKDNEQFF,TGCAGCGTTGGGGCAGGGGAGCAGAGTAAGGACAATGAGCAGTTCTTC
.,TRBJ2-7,.,TRBV2,CASSEGGTASSYEQYF,TGTGCCAGCAGTGAAGGCGGGACAGCCTCCTCCTACGAGCAGTACTTC
.,TRBJ2-1,.,TRBV13,CASSLDLLDSMGEQFF,TGTGCCAGCAGCTTAGATCTACTCGACTCGATGGGTGAGCAGTTCTTC
.,TRBJ2-7,.,TRBV7-9,CAYNRGGSSYEQYF,TGTGCCTATAATAGAGGAGGCAGTTCCTACGAGCAGTACTTC
.,TRBJ2-1,TRBD1,TRBV9,CASSPRGRVSYNEQFF,TGTGCCAGCAGCCCCAGGGGGCGAGTCTCCTACAATGAGCAGTTCTTC
.,TRBJ2-1,.,TRBV7-9,CASSLDITVEQFF,TGTGCCAGCAGCTTAGACATAACAGTTGAGCAGTTCTTC
once,TRBJ2-7,.,TRBV20-1,CSASSGGRGGSYEQYF,TGCAGTGCTAGTAGCGGCGGTCGGGGAGGATCCTACGAGCAGTACTTC
.,TRBJ2-7,.,TRBV28,CASSLLGGNDEQYF,TGTGCCAGCAGTTTATTAGGGGGGAACGACGAGCAGTACTTC
.,TRBJ2-3,TRBD2,TRBV27,CASSYTSGSADTQYF,TGTGCCAGCAGTTACACTAGCGGGAGTGCAGATACGCAGTATTTT
.,TRBJ2-3,.,TRBV6-1,CASREAEHTDTQYF,TGTGCCAGCCGAGAAGCGGAGCACACAGATACGCAGTATTTT
.,TRBJ1-5,TRBD1,TRBV5-6,CASSPAGTGNQPQHF,TGTGCCAGCAGCCCCGCCGGGACAGGGAATCAGCCCCAGCATTTT
once,TRBJ2-5,TRBD2,TRBV4-3,CASSQGLAGEETQYF,TGCGCCAGCAGCCAAGGACTAGCGGGAGAAGAGACCCAGTACTTC
.,TRBJ2-3,.,TRBV30,CAWSVQVGDTQYF,TGTGCCTGGAGTGTACAAGTGGGAGATACGCAGTATTTT
.,TRBJ2-7,TRBD2,TRBV28,CAAGTSGYSYEQYF,TGTGCCGCGGGGACTAGCGGGTACTCCTACGAGCAGTACTTC
.,TRBJ1-1,.,TRBV5-4,CASSLVGAGAEAFF,TGTGCCAGCAGCTTGGTGGGGGCGGGCGCTGAAGCTTTCTTT
.,TRBJ2-1,.,TRBV30,CAWSVLGLEQFF,TGTGCCTGGAGTGTACTTGGGCTGGAGCAGTTCTTC